The clone carrying this T cell receptor beta chain was seen just once. These data are taken from a study of CD8+ T cells in alopecia areata. Germline CDR1 SEHNR, CDR2 FQNEAQ (reference sequence). Trimming took off 4 bases at V and 1 base at J, with 13 bases between the two ends. The CDR3 spans 15 residues. RNA extraction and reverse transcription yielded cDNA as sequencing template. Clones were sequenced by immunoSEQ multiplex PCR, and TCRdb holds only the in-frame ones, with some missing. There are roughly 140,000 clones in the sample; 82% occur only once, and approximately 25% lies in the top ten. Regarding treatment: oral pan-JAK inhibitor, 5-10 mg twice daily.

This sequence joins TRBV7-9 and TRBJ2-5; no reliable D call. This specimen consisted of CD8+ T cells sorted from blood, obtained at week 4, from a patient treated with tofacitinib. The sequence came from a human donor with alopecia areata. The CDR3 protein is CASSSYLGSQETQYF. CDR3 bases: TGTGCCAGCAGCTCCTACCTGGGGTCCCAAGAGACCCAGTACTTC. Drawing the rest from reference TRBV7-9 and TRBJ2-5, the complete variable domain is DTGVSQNPRHKITKRGQNVTFRCDPISEHNRLYWYRQTLGQGPEFLTYFQNEAQLEKSRLLSDRFSAERPKGSFSTLEIQRTEQGDSAMYLCASSSYLGSQETQYFGPGTRLLVL.